This TCR beta chain is drawn from a study of blood T cells in healthy people across ages. CDR1 is DFQATT, CDR2 SNEGSKA, per germline (reference sequence). V was shortened by 5 bases and J by 2 bases, with 12 bases between the two germline ends. The CDR3 loop spans 13 amino acids. Whole-study findings and limits: Both higher diversity and more naive CD4+ cells marked long-lived donors when set against aged donors.

Sample-barcoded 5' priming and a J-beta primer mix drove a second PCR of roughly 6 to 12 cycles. A minimum of 2.5 million CDR3-containing paired-end reads was obtained for each sample. One entry per CDR3 protein, called by TCRdb with MiXCR from the 5' RACE reads. The sample holds about 720,000 distinct CDR3 sequences, about 24% seen once. A few counts support this clonotype. Its target is not known. The chain is built from TRBV20-1 and TRBJ2-5; D not resolved. The clonotype comes from an older man in good health. Sequenced: blood. CDR3 loop: CSAPPNAQETQYF. CDR3 sequence (DNA): TGCAGTGCTCCCCCAAACGCTCAAGAGACCCAGTACTTC.